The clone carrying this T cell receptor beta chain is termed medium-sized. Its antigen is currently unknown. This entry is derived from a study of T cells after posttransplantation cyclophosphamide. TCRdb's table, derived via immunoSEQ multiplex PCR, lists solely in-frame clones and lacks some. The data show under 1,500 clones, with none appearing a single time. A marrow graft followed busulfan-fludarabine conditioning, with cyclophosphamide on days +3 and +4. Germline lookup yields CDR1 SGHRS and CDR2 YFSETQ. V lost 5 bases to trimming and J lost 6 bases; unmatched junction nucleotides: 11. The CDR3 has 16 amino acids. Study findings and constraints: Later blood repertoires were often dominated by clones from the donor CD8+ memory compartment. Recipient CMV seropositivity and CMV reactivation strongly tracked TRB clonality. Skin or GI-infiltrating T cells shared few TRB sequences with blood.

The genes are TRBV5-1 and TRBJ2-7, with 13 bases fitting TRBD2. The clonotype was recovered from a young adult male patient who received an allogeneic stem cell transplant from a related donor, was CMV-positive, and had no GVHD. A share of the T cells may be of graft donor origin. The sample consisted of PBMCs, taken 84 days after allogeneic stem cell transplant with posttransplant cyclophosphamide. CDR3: CASRRTSGSVFSEQYF. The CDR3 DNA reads TGCGCCAGCAGACGGACTAGCGGGAGCGTGTTTAGCGAGCAGTACTTC.